These 11 T cell receptor beta chains share one sample of origin, sequenced in a study of blood T cell repertoires in COVID-19. Measured with immunoSEQ multiplex PCR; TCRdb has only the in-frame clones, and not every one. The data contain 220,000 or so clones, around 91% of them singletons. The specimen was PBMCs or T cells enriched from blood (not recorded which). These receptors all stem from a man aged 25-45 years who had been exposed to COVID-19.

The genes are TRBV7-2 and TRBJ2-7, with 10 bases aligning to TRBD2. The CDR3 sequence is 15 residues long. CDR1 and CDR2 from the germline V gene are SGHTA and FQGNSA. V trimming: 3 bases; J trimming: 7 bases; junction bases outside the gene matches: 9. The CDR3 reads CASSFRLAGTGEQYF. The CDR3 DNA reads as TGTGCCAGCAGCTTTAGACTAGCGGGTACGGGGGAGCAGTACTTC.

This clone was detected only once. The chain has TRBV4-2 and TRBJ2-6, with unresolved D. Germline CDR1 is LGHNA and CDR2 is YNFKEQ. CDR3 length: 16 amino acids. Between the trimmed V and J ends, which lost 1 base and 2 bases, there was a span of 9 bases. The CDR3 sequence: CASSQVGQAGANVLTF. CDR3 bases: TGTGCCAGCAGCCAAGTTGGCCAGGCTGGGGCCAACGTCCTGACTTTC.

CDR3 sequence: CASSTVRDRDYGYTF. As DNA, the CDR3 is TGTGCCAGCAGTACAGTCCGGGACAGGGACTATGGCTACACCTTC. The V call is TRBV6-2 or TRBV6-3, the J call TRBJ1-2; the match to TRBD1 covers 9 bases. Looked up from germline, CDR1 is MNHEY and CDR2 is SVGEGT. V gave up 5 bases and J gave up 3 bases; unmatched junction bases: 7. This CDR3 is built from 15 residues.

V gene TRBV7-9 combines with J gene TRBJ2-7; 11 positions match TRBD1. Losses at the gene ends were 5 bases for V and 3 bases for J; bases not matched to a gene: 9. The CDR3 runs 16 residues. Germline-derived CDR1 and CDR2 are SEHNR and FQNEAQ (reference sequence). The CDR3 is CASSPVGQGAYYEQYF. The CDR3 DNA is TGTGCCAGCAGCCCCGTAGGACAGGGGGCCTACTACGAGCAGTACTTC.

The rearrangement links TRBV5-1 to TRBJ2-5; 10 nucleotides line up with TRBD2. From germline, CDR1 is SGHRS and CDR2 YFSETQ. Germline trimming cut 2 bases from V and 0 bases from J; bases unmatched to any gene: 4. This CDR3 spans 16 amino acids. This CDR3 is CASSLSGLANQETQYF. CDR3 sequence (DNA): TGCGCCAGCAGCTTATCGGGACTAGCGAACCAAGAGACCCAGTACTTC.

The genes are TRBV6-2 or TRBV6-3 and TRBJ2-7, with D perhaps matching TRBD1 (6 bases). This CDR3 has 13 amino acids. Trimming left V 5 bases short and J 1 base short, with 9 bases between. Germline V gene data show CDR1 as MNHEY and CDR2 as SVGEGT. CDR3 bases: TGTGCCAGCAGTCGAGGACAGTCCTACGAGCAGTACTTC. Translating it yields CASSRGQSYEQYF.

The CDR3 protein is CASSLDRGPPDTQYF. The CDR3 bases are TGTGCCAGCAGCCTGGACAGGGGGCCCCCAGATACGCAGTATTTT. The chain has TRBV2 and TRBJ2-3; 11 bases align to TRBD1. Losses at the gene ends were 6 bases for V and 4 bases for J; bases not matched to a gene: 6. Germline CDR1 and CDR2: SNHLY and FYNNEI. CDR3 size: 15 residues.

V gene TRBV6-5 combines with J gene TRBJ1-2; D gene ambiguous. Germline V gene sequence: CDR1 MNHEY, CDR2 SVGAGI. V was pared by 7 bases and J by 6 bases, with 15 bases between. The CDR3 contains 13 residues. The DNA for the CDR3 is TGTGCCAGCAAAAGGTCCCCTAGGAATGGCTACACCTTC. Its protein product is CASKRSPRNGYTF.

This chain links TRBV5-1 with TRBJ1-1; tentatively, D is TRBD1 (5 bases). Trimming removed 4 bases from V and 4 bases from J, with 11 bases in between. Germline CDR1 and CDR2: SGHRS and YFSETQ. This CDR3 region has 13 residues. The CDR3 nucleotides read TGCGCCAGCAGCCCAAAGCAGGGCACTGAAGCTTTCTTT. Encoded protein: CASSPKQGTEAFF.

The rearrangement uses TRBV11-2 and TRBJ2-1; 9 nucleotides line up with TRBD2. Trimming removed 0 bases from V and 2 bases from J; junction bases left unmatched: 8. CDR1 is SGHAT and CDR2 is FQNNGV in the germline V gene. The CDR3 runs 18 residues. The CDR3 DNA sequence: TGTGCCAGCAGCTTAGAGGTTTGGCTAGCGGGGACCTACAATGAGCAGTTCTTC. Residues: CASSLEVWLAGTYNEQFF.

The V call is TRBV27, the J call TRBJ1-5; 7 bases align to TRBD1. Germline CDR1 reads MNHEY; CDR2 reads SMNVEV (reference sequence). The CDR3 is 14 amino acids. V was pared by 3 bases and J by 4 bases, with 3 bases of the junction left unmatched. The CDR3 DNA sequence: TGTGCCAGCAGTTTCTCAGGGGGGAATCAGCCCCAGCATTTT. This sequence encodes CASSFSGGNQPQHF.